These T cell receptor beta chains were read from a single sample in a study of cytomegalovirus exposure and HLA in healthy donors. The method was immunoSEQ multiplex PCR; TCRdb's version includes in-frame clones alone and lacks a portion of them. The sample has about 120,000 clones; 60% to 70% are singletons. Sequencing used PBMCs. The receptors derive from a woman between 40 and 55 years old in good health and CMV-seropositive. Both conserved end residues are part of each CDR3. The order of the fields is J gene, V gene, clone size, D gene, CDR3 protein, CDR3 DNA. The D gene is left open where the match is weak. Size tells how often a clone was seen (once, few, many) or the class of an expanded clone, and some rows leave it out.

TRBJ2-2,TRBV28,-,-,CASRSLQGLSGELFF,TGTGCCAGCAGATCGCTTCAGGGTTTATCCGGGGAGCTGTTTTTT
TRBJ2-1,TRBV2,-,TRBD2,CASSPLREGLGQFF,TGTGCCAGCAGTCCCCTGCGGGAGGGCTTAGGGCAGTTCTTC
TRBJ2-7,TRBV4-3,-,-,CASSQDMRSPTYEQYF,TGCGCCAGCAGCCAAGATATGCGGAGTCCTACCTACGAGCAGTACTTC
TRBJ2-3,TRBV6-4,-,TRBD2,CASSDSGLAGGDTQYF,TGTGCCAGCAGTGACTCAGGCCTAGCGGGAGGCGATACGCAGTATTTT
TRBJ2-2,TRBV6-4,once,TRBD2,CASREDSQECGRGLTGELFF,TGTGCCAGCAGGGAGGACAGCCAAGAATGCGGGAGGGGCCTCACCGGGGAGCTGTTTTTT
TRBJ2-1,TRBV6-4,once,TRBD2,CASSLWAGGPLNEQFF,TGTGCCAGCAGCCTGTGGGCGGGAGGGCCTCTCAATGAGCAGTTCTTC
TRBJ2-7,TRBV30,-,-,CAWSGMVPSIEQYF,TGTGCCTGGAGTGGAATGGTTCCGAGCATCGAGCAGTACTTC
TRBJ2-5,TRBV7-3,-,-,CASSLDRGETQYF,TGTGCCAGCAGCTTAGATCGGGGAGAGACCCAGTACTTC
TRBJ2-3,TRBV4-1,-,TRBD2,CASSQGGRDYNTSTDTQYF,TGCGCCAGCAGCCAAGGGGGCCGGGACTACAATACAAGCACAGATACGCAGTATTTT
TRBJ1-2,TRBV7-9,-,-,CASSASGHTNYGYTF,TGTGCCAGCAGCGCCTCAGGTCATACTAACTATGGCTACACCTTC
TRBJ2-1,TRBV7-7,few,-,CASSRGNLDSEQFF,TGTGCTAGCAGTCGCGGTAATCTAGACTCTGAGCAGTTCTTC
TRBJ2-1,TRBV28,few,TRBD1,CASSAPGQSNNEQFF,TGTGCCAGCAGTGCGCCGGGACAGAGTAACAATGAGCAGTTCTTC
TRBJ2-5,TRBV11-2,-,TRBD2,CASSLMGAGSSREQYF,TGTGCCAGCAGCTTAATGGGCGCGGGGTCGTCGCGGGAGCAGTACTTC
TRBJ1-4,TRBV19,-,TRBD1,CASSLPNRDRGEKLFF,TGTGCCAGTAGTCTCCCGAACCGGGACAGAGGGGAAAAACTGTTTTTT
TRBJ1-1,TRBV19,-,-,CASSIEGGTEAFF,TGTGCCAGTAGTATAGAGGGGGGCACTGAAGCTTTCTTT
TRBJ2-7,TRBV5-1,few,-,CASSLPLNGETDYEQYF,TGCGCCAGCAGCTTGCCCCTTAACGGTGAGACTGACTACGAGCAGTACTTC
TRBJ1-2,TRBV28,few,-,CASSLSGDTYGYTF,TGTGCCAGCAGTTTATCGGGAGATACGTATGGCTACACCTTC
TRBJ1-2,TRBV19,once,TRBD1,CASSILTGGLDGYTF,TGTGCCAGTAGTATCTTAACAGGGGGATTGGACGGCTACACCTTC
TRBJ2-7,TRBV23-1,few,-,CASSQSRAYEQYF,TGCGCCAGCAGTCAATCGAGAGCCTACGAGCAGTACTTC
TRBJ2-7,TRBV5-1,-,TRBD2,CASSSGRGDEQYF,TGCGCCAGTTCTAGCGGGAGGGGCGACGAGCAGTACTTC
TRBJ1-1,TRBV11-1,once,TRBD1,CASSPDRLRGTEAFF,TGTGCCAGCAGCCCGGACAGGTTGCGAGGCACTGAAGCTTTCTTT
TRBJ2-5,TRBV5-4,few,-,CASSLDPGVGETQYF,TGTGCCAGCAGCTTGGACCCCGGGGTGGGGGAGACCCAGTACTTC
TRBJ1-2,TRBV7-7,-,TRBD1,CASSLSGTARLNYGYTF,TGTGCCAGCAGCCTATCCGGGACAGCGCGTTTAAACTATGGCTACACCTTC
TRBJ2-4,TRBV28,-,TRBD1,CASRGTGLAKNIQYF,TGTGCCAGCAGGGGGACAGGGCTAGCCAAAAACATTCAGTACTTC
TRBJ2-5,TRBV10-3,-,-,CAISESGEVTQYF,TGTGCCATCAGTGAGTCTGGGGAGGTGACCCAGTACTTC
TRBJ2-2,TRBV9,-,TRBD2,CASSITTSGANTGELFF,TGTGCCAGCAGCATAACGACTAGCGGCGCGAACACCGGGGAGCTGTTTTTT